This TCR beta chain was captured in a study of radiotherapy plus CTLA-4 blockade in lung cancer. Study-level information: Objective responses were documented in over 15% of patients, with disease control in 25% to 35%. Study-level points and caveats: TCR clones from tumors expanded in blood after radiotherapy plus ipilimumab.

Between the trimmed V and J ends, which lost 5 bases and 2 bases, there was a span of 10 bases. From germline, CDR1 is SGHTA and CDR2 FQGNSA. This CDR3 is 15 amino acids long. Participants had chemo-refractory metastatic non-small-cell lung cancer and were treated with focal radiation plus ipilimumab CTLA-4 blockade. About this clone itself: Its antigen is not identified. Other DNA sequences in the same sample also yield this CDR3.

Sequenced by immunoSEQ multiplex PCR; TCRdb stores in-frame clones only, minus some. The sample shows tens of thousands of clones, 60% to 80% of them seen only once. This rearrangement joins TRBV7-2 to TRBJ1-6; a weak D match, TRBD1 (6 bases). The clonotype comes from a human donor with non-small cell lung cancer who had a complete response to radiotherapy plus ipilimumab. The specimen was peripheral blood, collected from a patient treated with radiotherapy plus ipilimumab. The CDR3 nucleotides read TGTGCCAGCAGCCCAAGGACAGCCTATAATTCACCCCTCCACTTT. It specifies CASSPRTAYNSPLHF.